This T cell receptor (beta chain) was found in a study of blood T cell repertoires in COVID-19. From germline, CDR1 is LNHNV and CDR2 YYDKDF (reference sequence). Trimming cost V 0 bases and J 2 bases, with 10 bases left between them. CDR3 size: 15 residues. The authors' processing: The assay estimated nucleated cells by amplifying reference gene primers. Some clones are missing from TCRdb's copy, which holds only in-frame ones; the method was immunoSEQ multiplex PCR. V, J and clone size reflect that table, while D and trimming were determined from the DNA. The table includes roughly 130,000 clones, 84% detected once.

Sample: PBMCs or T cells enriched from blood (not recorded which). This clonotype was obtained from a woman aged 30 to 39 who had recovered from COVID-19. V and J are TRBV15 and TRBJ1-1, with D perhaps matching TRBD1 (5 bases). CDR3 protein: CATSRDPTENTEAFF. The CDR3 DNA reads TGTGCCACCAGCAGAGACCCGACAGAAAACACTGAAGCTTTCTTT.